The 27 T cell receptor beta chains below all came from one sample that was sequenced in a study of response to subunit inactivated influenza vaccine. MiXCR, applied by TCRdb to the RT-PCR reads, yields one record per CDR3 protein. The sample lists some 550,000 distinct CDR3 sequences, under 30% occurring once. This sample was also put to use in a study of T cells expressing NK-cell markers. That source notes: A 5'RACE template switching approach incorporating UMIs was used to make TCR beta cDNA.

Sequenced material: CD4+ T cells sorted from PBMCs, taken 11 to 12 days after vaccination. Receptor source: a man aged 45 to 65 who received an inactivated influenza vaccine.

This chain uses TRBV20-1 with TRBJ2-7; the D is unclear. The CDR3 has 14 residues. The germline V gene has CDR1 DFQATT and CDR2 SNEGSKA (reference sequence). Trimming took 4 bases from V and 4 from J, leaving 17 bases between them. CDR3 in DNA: TGCAGTGCTAAGGCGGCGAAAGACGGTTACGAGCAGTACTTC. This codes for CSAKAAKDGYEQYF.

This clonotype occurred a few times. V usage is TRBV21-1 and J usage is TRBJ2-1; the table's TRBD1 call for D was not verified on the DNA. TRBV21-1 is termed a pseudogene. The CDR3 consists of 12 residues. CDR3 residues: CASSSTGVQQFF. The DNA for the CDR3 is TGTGCCAGCAGCTCCACGGGGGTCCAGCAGTTCTTC.

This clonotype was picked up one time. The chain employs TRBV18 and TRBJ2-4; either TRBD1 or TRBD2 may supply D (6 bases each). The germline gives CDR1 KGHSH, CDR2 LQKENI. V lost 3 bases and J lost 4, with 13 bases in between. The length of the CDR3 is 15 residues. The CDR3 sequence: CASSPSQGRKNIQYF. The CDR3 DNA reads TGTGCCAGCTCACCCTCCCAGGGGAGGAAAAACATTCAGTACTTC.

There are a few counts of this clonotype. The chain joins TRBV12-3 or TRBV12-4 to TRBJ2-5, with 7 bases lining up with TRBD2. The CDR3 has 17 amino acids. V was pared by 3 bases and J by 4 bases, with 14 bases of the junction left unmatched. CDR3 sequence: CASSFGSGGPGGETQYF. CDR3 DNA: TGTGCCAGCAGTTTTGGTAGCGGAGGCCCGGGGGGAGAGACCCAGTACTTC.

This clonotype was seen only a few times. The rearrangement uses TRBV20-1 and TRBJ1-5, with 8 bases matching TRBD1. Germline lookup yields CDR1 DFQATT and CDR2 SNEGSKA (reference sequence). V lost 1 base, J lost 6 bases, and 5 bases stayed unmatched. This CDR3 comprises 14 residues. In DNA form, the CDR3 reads TGCAGTGCTAGAGTAGCAGGGGGCACTCAGCCCCAGCATTTT. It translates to CSARVAGGTQPQHF.

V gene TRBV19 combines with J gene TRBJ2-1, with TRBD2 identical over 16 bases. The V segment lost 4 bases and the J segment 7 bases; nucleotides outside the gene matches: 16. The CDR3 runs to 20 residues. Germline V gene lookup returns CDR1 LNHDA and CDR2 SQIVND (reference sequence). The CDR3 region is CASSTSIYGTSGRAKNEQFF. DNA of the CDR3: TGTGCCAGTAGTACTTCAATTTACGGGACTAGCGGGAGGGCCAAAAATGAGCAGTTCTTC.

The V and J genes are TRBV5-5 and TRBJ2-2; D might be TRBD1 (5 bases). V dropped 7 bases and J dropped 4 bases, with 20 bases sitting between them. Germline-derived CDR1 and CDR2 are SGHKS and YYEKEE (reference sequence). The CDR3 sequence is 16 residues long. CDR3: CASGPMQGFSTGELFF. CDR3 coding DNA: TGTGCCAGCGGCCCGATGCAGGGATTTAGCACCGGGGAGCTGTTTTTT.

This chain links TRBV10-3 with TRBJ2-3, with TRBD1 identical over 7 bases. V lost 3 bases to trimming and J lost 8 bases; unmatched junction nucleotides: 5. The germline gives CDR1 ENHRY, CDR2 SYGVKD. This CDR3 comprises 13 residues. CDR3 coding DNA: TGTGCCATCAGTGATAAGGGGGCCGGTACGCAGTATTTT. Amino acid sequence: CAISDKGAGTQYF.

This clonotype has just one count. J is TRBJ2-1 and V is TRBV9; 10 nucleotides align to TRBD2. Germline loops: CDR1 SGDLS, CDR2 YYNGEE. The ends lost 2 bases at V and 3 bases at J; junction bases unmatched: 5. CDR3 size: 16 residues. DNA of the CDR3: TGTGCCAGCAGCGTCATAGCGGGGGGTTTCTACAATGAGCAGTTCTTC. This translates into CASSVIAGGFYNEQFF.

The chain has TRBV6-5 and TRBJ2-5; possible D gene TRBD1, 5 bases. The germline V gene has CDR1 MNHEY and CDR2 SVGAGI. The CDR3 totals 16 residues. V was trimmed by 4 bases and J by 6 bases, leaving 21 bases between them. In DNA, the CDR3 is TGTGCCAGCAGTTCCCAGGGCCGGCTCAGCCCCAAGACCCAGTACTTC. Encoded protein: CASSSQGRLSPKTQYF.

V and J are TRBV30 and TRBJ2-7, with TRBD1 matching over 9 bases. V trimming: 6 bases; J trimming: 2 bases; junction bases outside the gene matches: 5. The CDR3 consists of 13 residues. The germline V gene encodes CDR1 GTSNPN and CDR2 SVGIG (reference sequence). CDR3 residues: CACPGQGTYEQYF. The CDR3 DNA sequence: TGTGCCTGCCCGGGACAGGGAACCTACGAGCAGTACTTC.

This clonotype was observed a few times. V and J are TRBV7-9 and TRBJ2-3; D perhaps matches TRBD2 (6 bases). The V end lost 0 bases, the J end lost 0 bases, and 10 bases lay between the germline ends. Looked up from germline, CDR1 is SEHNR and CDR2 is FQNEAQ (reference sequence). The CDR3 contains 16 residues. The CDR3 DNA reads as TGTGCCAGCAGCTTAGCGCGGGGCAGAAGCACAGATACGCAGTATTTT. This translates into CASSLARGRSTDTQYF.

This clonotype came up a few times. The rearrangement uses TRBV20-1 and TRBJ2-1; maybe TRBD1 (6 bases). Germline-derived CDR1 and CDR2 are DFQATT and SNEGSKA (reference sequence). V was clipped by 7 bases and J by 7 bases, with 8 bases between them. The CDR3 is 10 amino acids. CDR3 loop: CSGRGNEQFF. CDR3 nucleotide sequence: TGCAGTGGTAGGGGGAATGAGCAGTTCTTC.

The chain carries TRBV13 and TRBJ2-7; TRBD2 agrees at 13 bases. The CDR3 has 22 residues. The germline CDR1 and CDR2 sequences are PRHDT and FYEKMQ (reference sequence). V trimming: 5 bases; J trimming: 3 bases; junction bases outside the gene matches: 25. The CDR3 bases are TGTGCCAGCAGCCTTAGCTCTGGGACAGGGGGAACTAGCGGGAGGGCCGTCTACGAGCAGTACTTC. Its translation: CASSLSSGTGGTSGRAVYEQYF.

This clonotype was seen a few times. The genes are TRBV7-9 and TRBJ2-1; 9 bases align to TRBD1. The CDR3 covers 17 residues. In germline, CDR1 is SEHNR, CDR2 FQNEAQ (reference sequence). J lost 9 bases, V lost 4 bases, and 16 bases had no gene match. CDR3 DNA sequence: TGTGCCAGCAGCTCCTTTCCCAGGGACAGGGTTTTCGGTGAGCAGTTCTTC. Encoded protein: CASSSFPRDRVFGEQFF.

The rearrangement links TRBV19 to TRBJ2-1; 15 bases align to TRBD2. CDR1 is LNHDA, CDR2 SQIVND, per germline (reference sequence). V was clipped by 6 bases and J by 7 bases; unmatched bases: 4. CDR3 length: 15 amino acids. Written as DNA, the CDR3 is TGTGCCAGTAGGACCGGGACTAGCGGGGGGAATGAGCAGTTCTTC. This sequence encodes CASRTGTSGGNEQFF.

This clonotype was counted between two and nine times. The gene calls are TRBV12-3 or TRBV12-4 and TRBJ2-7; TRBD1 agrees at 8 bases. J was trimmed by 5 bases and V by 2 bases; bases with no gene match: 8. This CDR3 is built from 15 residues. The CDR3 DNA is TGTGCCAGCAGTTTAAGGGGAGCAGGGGGCAACGAGCAGTACTTC. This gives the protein CASSLRGAGGNEQYF.

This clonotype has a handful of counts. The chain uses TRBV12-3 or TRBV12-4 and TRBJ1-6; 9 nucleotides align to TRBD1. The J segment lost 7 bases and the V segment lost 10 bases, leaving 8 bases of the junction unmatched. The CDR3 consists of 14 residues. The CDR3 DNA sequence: TGTGCCACTGGGACAGGGAGGAACAATTCACCCCTCCACTTT. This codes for CATGTGRNNSPLHF.

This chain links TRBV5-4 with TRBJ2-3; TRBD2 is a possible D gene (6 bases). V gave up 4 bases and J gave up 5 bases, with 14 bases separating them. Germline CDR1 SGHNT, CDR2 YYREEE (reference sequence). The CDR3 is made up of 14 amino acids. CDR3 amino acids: CASSPASAKDTQYF. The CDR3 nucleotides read TGTGCCAGCAGCCCGGCTAGCGCCAAAGATACGCAGTATTTT.

The CDR3 DNA reads TGTGCCAGCAGCCAAGGTAGTGCCACAGATACGCAGTATTTT. Translation: CASSQGSATDTQYF. J is TRBJ2-3 and V is TRBV14; D is uncertain. Germline-derived CDR1 and CDR2 are SGHDN and FVKESK. The V end was cut by 1 base, the J end by 2 bases, with 7 bases between. This CDR3 is 14 amino acids long.

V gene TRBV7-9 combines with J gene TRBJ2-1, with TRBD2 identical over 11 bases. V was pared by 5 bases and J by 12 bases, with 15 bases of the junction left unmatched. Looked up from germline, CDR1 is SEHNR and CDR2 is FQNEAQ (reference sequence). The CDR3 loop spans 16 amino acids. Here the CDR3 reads CASSARVAGGPGSQFF. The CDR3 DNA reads TGTGCCAGCAGCGCCCGGGTAGCGGGAGGGCCCGGATCGCAGTTCTTC.

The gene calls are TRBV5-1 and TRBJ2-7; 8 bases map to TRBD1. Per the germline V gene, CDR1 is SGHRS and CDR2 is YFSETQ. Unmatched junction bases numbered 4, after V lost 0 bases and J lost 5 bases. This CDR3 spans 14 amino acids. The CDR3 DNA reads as TGCGCCAGCAGCTTGGGGACAGGGATCGACGAGCAGTACTTC. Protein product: CASSLGTGIDEQYF.

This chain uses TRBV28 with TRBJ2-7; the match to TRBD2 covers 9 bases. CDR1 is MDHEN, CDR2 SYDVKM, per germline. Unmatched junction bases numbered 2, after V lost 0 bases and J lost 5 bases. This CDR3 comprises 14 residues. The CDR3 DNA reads TGTGCCAGCAGTTTATGGACTAGCGGCAACGAGCAGTACTTC. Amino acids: CASSLWTSGNEQYF. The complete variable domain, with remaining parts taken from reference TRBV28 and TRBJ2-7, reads DVKVTQSSRYLVKRTGEKVFLECVQDMDHENMFWYRQDPGLGLRLIYFSYDVKMKEKGDIPEGYSVSREKKERFSLILESASTNQTSMYLCASSLWTSGNEQYFGPGTRLTVT.

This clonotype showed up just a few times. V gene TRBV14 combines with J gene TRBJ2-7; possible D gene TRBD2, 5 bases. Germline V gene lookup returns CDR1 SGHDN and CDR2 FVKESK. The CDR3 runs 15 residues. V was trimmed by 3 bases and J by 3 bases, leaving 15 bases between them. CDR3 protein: CASSQMGDGNYEQYF. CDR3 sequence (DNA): TGTGCCAGCAGCCAGATGGGCGACGGGAACTACGAGCAGTACTTC. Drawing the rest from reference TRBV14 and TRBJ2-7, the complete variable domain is EAGVTQFPSHSVIEKGQTVTLRCDPISGHDNLYWYRRVMGKEIKFLLHFVKESKQDESGMPNNRFLAERTGGTYSTLKVQPAELEDSGVYFCASSQMGDGNYEQYFGPGTRLTVT.

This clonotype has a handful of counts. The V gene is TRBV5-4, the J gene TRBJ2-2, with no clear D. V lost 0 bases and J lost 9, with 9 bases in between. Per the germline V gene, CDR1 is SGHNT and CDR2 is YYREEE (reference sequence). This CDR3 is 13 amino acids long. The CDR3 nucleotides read TGTGCCAGCAGCTTGGGTGAGCGTCGGGAGCTGTTTTTT. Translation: CASSLGERRELFF.

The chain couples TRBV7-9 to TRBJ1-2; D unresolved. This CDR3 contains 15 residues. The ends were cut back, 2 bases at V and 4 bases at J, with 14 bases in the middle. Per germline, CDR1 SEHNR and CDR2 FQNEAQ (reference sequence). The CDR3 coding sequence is TGTGCCAGCAGCTTAAATGCGGGTGTTCTCTATGGCTACACCTTC. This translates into CASSLNAGVLYGYTF.

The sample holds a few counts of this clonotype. The CDR3 reads CATSDTRGATKAYNEQFF. The CDR3, as DNA: TGTGCCACCAGTGACACGCGGGGGGCAACAAAGGCCTACAATGAGCAGTTCTTC. V gene TRBV24-1 combines with J gene TRBJ2-1; the match to TRBD2 covers 8 bases. Germline loops: CDR1 KGHDR, CDR2 SFDVKD. This CDR3 spans 18 amino acids. The junction had 12 bases not matched to a gene; V was cut back by 4 bases and J by 2 bases.